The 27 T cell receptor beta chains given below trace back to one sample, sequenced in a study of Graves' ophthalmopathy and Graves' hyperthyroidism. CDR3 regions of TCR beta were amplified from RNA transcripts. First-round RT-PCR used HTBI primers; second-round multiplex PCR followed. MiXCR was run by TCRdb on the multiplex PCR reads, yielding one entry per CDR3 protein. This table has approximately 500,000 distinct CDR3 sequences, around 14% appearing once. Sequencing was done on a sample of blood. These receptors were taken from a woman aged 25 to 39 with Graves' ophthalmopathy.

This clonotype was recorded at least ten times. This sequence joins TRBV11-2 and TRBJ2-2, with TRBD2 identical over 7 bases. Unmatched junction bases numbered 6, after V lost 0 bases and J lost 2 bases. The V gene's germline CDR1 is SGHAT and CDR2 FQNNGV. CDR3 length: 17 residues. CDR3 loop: CASSLDGVTSNTGELFF. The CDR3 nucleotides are TGTGCCAGCAGCTTAGATGGGGTGACTAGCAACACCGGGGAGCTGTTTTTT. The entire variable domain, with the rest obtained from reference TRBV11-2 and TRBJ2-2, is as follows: EAGVAQSPRYKIIEKRQSVAFWCNPISGHATLYWYQQILGQGPKLLIQFQNNGVVDDSQLPKDRFSAERLKGVDSTLKIQPAKLEDSAVYLCASSLDGVTSNTGELFFGEGSRLTVL.

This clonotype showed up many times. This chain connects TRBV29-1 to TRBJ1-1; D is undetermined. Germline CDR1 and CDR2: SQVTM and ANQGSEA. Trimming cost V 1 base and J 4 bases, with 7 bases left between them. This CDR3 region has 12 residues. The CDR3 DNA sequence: TGCAGCGTTGAAGGGGCTGGCACTGAAGCTTTCTTT. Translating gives CSVEGAGTEAFF.

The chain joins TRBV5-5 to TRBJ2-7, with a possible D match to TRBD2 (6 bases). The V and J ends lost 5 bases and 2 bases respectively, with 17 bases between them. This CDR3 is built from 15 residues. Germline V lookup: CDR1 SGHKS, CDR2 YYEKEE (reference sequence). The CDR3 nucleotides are TGTGCCAGCAGAAACCGGGACTCAACTCCCTACGAGCAGTACTTC. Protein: CASRNRDSTPYEQYF.

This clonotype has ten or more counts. CDR3 bases: TGTGCCAGCGAGGACGTTGGAAGGTACGAGCAGTACTTC. Its translation: CASEDVGRYEQYF. The chain has TRBV28 and TRBJ2-7; D call uncertain. This CDR3 has 13 amino acids. V was trimmed by 8 bases and J by 4 bases, leaving 15 bases between them. Germline V gene lookup returns CDR1 MDHEN and CDR2 SYDVKM.

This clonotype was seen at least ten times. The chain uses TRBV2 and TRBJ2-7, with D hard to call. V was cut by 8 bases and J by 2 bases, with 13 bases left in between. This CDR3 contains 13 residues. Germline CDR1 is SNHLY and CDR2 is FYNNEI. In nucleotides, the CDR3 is TGTGCCAGCCGAACCGACCGTGCCTACGAGCAGTACTTC. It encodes CASRTDRAYEQYF.

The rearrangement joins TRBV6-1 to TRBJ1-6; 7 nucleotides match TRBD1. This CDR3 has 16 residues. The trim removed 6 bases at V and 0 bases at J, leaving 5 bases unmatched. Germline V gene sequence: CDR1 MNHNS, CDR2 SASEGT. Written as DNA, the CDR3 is TGTGCCAGCAGCCACGGACAGGTCTCCTATAATTCACCCCTCCACTTT. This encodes CASSHGQVSYNSPLHF.

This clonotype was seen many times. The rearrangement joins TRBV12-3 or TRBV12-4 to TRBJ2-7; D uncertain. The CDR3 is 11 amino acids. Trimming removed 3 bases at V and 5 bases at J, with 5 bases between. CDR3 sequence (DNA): TGTGCCAGCAGTTTGACCCACGAGCAGTACTTC. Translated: CASSLTHEQYF.

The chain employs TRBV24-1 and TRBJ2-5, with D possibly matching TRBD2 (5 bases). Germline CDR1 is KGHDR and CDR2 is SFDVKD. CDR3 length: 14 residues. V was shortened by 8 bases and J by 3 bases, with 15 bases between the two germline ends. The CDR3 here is CATTTGLVEETQYF. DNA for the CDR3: TGTGCCACCACTACGGGGTTAGTCGAAGAGACCCAGTACTTC.

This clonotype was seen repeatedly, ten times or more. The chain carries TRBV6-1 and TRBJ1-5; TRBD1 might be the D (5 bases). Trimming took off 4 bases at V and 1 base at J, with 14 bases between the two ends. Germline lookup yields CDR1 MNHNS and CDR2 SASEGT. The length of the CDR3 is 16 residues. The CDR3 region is CASSGQGGQSNQPQHF. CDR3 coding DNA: TGTGCCAGCAGTGGGCAGGGAGGTCAAAGCAATCAGCCCCAGCATTTT.

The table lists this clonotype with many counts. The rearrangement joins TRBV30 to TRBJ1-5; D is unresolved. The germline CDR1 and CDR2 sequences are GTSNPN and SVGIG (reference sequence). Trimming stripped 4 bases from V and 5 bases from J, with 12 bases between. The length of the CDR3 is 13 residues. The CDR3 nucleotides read TGTGCCTGGACCGGACTCGGGGATCAGCCCCAGCATTTT. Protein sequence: CAWTGLGDQPQHF.

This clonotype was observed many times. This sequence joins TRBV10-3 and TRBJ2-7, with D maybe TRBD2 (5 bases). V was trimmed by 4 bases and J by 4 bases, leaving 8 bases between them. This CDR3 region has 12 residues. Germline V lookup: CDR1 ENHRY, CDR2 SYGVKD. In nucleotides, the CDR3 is TGTGCCATCAGTGCACGGGAATACGAGCAGTACTTC. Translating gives CAISAREYEQYF.

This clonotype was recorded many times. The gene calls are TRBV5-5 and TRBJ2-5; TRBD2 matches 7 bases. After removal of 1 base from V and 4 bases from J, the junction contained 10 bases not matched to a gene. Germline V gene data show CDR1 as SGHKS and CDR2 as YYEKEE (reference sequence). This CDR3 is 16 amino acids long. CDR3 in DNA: TGTGCCAGCAGCTTGTCGCGATTCGGGGGGACAGAGACCCAGTACTTC. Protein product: CASSLSRFGGTETQYF.

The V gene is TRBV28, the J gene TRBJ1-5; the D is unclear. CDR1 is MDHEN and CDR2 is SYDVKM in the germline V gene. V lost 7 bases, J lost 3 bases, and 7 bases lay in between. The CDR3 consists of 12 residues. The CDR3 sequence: CASTPYNQPQHF. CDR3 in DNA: TGTGCCAGCACGCCTTACAATCAGCCCCAGCATTTT.

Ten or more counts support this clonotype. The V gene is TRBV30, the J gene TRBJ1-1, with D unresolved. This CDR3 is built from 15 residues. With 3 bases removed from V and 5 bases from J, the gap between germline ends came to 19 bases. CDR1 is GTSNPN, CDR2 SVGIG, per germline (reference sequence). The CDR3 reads CAWRPLLLSRTEAFF. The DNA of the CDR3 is TGTGCCTGGAGGCCACTATTGCTCAGTCGGACTGAAGCTTTCTTT.

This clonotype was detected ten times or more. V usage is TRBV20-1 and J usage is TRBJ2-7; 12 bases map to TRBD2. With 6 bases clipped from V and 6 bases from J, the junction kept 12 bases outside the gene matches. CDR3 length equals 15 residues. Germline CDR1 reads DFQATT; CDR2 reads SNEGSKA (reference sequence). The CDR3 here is CSAHDPSGGAVEQYF. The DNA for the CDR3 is TGCAGTGCCCATGACCCTAGCGGGGGGGCGGTCGAGCAGTACTTC.

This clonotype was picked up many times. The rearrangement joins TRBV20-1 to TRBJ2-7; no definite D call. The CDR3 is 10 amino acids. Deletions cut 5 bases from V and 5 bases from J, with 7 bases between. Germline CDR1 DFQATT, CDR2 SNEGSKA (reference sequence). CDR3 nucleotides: TGCAGTGCTTTGAATAACGAGCAGTACTTC. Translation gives CSALNNEQYF.

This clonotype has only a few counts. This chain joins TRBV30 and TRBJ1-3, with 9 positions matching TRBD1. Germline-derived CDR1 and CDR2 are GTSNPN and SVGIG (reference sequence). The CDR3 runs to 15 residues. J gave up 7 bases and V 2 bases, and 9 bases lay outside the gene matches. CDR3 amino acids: CAWSPTGTGSNTIYF. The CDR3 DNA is TGTGCCTGGAGTCCCACCGGGACAGGGTCGAACACCATATATTTT.

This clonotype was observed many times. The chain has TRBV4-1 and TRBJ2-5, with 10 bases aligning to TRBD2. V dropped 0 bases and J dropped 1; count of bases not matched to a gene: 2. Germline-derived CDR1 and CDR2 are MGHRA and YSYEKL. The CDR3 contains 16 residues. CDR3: CASSQDLAGGQETQYF. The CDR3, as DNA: TGCGCCAGCAGCCAAGATTTAGCGGGAGGCCAAGAGACCCAGTACTTC.

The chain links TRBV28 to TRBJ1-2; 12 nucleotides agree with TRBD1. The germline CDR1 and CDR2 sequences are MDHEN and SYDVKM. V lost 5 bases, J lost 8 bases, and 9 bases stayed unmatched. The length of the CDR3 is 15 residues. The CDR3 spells CASSQPGQGARGYTF. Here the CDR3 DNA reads TGTGCCAGCAGTCAACCGGGACAGGGGGCAAGGGGCTACACCTTC.

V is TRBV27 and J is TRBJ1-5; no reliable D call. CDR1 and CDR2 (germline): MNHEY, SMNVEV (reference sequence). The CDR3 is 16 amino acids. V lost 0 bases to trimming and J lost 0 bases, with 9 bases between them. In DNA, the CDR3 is TGTGCCAGCAGTTTATCCCGAGGAACTAGCAATCAGCCCCAGCATTTT. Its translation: CASSLSRGTSNQPQHF.

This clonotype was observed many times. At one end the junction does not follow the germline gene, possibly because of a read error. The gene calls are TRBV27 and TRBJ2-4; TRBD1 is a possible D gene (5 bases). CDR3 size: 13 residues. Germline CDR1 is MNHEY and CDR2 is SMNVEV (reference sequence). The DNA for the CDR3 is TGTGCCAGCATGGACATTGTTTCAAACATTAAGTACTTC. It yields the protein CASMDIVSNIKYF.

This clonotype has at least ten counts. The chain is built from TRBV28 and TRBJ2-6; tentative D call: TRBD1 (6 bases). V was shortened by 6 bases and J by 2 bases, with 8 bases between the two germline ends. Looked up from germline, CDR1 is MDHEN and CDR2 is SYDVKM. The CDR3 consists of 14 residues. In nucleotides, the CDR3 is TGTGCCAGCAGACGGACAGCTGGGGCCAACGTCCTGACTTTC. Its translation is CASRRTAGANVLTF.

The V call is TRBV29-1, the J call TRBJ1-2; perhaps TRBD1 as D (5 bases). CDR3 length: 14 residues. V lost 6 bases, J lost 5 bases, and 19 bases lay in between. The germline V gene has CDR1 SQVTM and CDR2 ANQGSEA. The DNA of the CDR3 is TGCAGCGTAACCACCGGGGCCAGTGGATATGGCTACACCTTC. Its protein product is CSVTTGASGYGYTF.

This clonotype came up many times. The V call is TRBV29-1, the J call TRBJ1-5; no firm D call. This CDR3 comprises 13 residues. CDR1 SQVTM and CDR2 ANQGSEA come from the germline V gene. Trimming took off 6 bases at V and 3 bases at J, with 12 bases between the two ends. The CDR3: CSVAHQFNQPQHF. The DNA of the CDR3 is TGCAGCGTCGCCCACCAATTCAATCAGCCCCAGCATTTT. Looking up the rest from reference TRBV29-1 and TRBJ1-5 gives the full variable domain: SAVISQKPSRDICQRGTSLTIQCQVDSQVTMMFWYRQQPGQSLTLIATANQGSEATYESGFVIDKFPISRPNLTFSTLTVSNMSPEDSSIYLCSVAHQFNQPQHFGDGTRLSIL.

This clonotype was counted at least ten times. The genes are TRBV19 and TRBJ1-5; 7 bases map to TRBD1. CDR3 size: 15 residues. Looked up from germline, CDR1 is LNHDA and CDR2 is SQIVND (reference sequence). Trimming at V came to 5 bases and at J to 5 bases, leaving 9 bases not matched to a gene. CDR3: CASSPKDRNDQPQHF. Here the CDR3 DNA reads TGTGCCAGTAGTCCAAAGGACAGGAACGATCAGCCCCAGCATTTT.

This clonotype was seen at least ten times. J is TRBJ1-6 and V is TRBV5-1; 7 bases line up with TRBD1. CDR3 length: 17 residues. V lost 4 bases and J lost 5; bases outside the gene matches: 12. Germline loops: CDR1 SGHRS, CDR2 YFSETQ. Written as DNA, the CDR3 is TGCGCCAGCAGCAACGACTTCGACAGGGACGATAATTCACCCCTCCACTTT. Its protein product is CASSNDFDRDDNSPLHF. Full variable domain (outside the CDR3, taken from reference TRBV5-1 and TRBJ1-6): KAGVTQTPRYLIKTRGQQVTLSCSPISGHRSVSWYQQTPGQGLQFLFEYFSETQRNKGNFPGRFSGRQFSNSRSEMNVSTLELGDSALYLCASSNDFDRDDNSPLHFGNGTRLTVT.

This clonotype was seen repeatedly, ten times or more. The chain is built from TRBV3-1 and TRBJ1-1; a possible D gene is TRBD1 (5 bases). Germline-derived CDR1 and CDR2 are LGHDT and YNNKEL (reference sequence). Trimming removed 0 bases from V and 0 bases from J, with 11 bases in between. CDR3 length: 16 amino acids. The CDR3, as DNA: TGTGCCAGCAGCCAAGATGGGGGTGTAATGAACACTGAAGCTTTCTTT. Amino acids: CASSQDGGVMNTEAFF.